A selection of T cell receptor beta chains follows, all from one sample in a study of T cells in localized non-small cell lung cancer. Some clones are missing from TCRdb's copy, which holds only in-frame ones; the method was immunoSEQ multiplex PCR. The repertoire holds about 83,000 clones, with about 84% as singletons. The sequences come from peripheral blood, collected before any cancer treatment. Receptor source: an older female donor with stage I lung adenocarcinoma. CDR3s leave out the opening cysteine and the closing phenylalanine or tryptophan. A D gene is named only where the DNA matches it firmly.

j_call d_call v_call cdr3_aa
TRBJ1-2 NA TRBV5-4 ASSSPAPNYGYT
TRBJ1-1 TRBD1 TRBV7-9 ASSLTGGGTEAF
TRBJ2-2 NA TRBV5-1 ASTLSGDTGELF
TRBJ2-7 NA TRBV6-5 ASSYVGSFGGYEQY
TRBJ1-1 NA TRBV15 ATSRAAGSRAEAF
TRBJ1-5 NA TRBV6-5 ASSYSFQGEQPQH
TRBJ1-1 NA TRBV5-1 ASSLAGHLEAF
TRBJ2-2 TRBD1 TRBV6-5 ASSYTTGGTGELF
TRBJ1-4 TRBD1 TRBV30 AHGTGRNEKLF
TRBJ1-4 TRBD1 TRBV15 ATSTGQGQWEKLF
TRBJ1-4 TRBD1 TRBV29-1 SVDTGAEKLF
TRBJ1-5 NA TRBV27 ASTPTYRGNQPQH
TRBJ2-5 NA TRBV5-4 ASREWNEETQY
TRBJ2-7 TRBD1 TRBV18 ASSDRALSYEQY
TRBJ2-3 NA TRBV27 ASSLFGIGATDTQY
TRBJ2-4 TRBD1 TRBV7-9 ASSRDSSSKRNIQY
TRBJ2-7 TRBD1 TRBV27 ASMGQGTHEQY
TRBJ2-1 TRBD2 TRBV6-4 ASSLLGGNEQF
TRBJ1-1 NA TRBV9 ASSPSYGGTTEAF
TRBJ2-7 NA TRBV5-6 ASSGTAIGDEQY
TRBJ2-1 NA TRBV21-1 ASSKLPREEYNEQF
TRBJ2-1 TRBD2 TRBV19 ASSIGTSGPGNEQF
TRBJ2-1 TRBD2 TRBV7-2 ASSGGPSGLQGEQF
TRBJ1-6 NA TRBV19 ASTPRGHNSPLH
TRBJ1-4 NA TRBV6-1 ASSESRATNEKLF
TRBJ2-3 NA TRBV2 ASSETGGNTDTQY
TRBJ2-1 NA TRBV7-2 ASSLPGSGLV
TRBJ2-1 NA TRBV9 ASSQALNEQF
TRBJ1-2 NA TRBV5-4 ASRQAARSNYGYT
TRBJ2-3 TRBD1 TRBV19 ASSPRGQGGTDTQY
TRBJ2-1 NA TRBV30 AWTQGQGEQF
TRBJ1-6 NA TRBV6-6 ASRQGNSPLH
TRBJ1-5 NA TRBV2 ASSEMYRQPQH
TRBJ2-2 NA TRBV4-3 ASSFNYRITGELF
TRBJ2-7 NA TRBV28 ASSFPVSPYEQY
TRBJ2-1 NA TRBV19 ASSNTGRVQF
TRBJ2-2 NA TRBV5-4 ASSIGLTGNTGELF
TRBJ2-2 NA TRBV25-1 ASSEGGLQLF
TRBJ2-5 NA TRBV5-1 ASSLVQGGETQY
TRBJ2-1 NA TRBV29-1 SVPAPSSYNEQF
TRBJ2-7 TRBD1 TRBV7-2 ASSLAHTLDPGQGAGEQY
TRBJ1-2 NA TRBV11-2 ASSLSGGDYGYT
TRBJ2-4 NA TRBV7-9 ASSLAGAKNIQY
TRBJ1-2 NA TRBV7-9 ASSGEGLAAD
TRBJ2-7 NA TRBV5-1 ASSVRARPDEQY
TRBJ1-1 NA TRBV27 ASSPRTLAGNTEAF
TRBJ1-5 NA TRBV5-5 ASSFDSSSNQPQH
TRBJ2-7 TRBD2 TRBV19 ASSIGTSGTYEQY
TRBJ2-3 NA TRBV19 ATEGVDTQY
TRBJ1-2 NA TRBV4-1 ASSQDGPWRGYT
TRBJ2-2 NA TRBV5-6 ASSLSHRAHTGELF
TRBJ1-1 NA TRBV4-1 ASSPLGRNRLMNTEAF
TRBJ1-6 TRBD1 TRBV7-8 ASSPGGNSPLH
TRBJ2-1 NA TRBV2 ASSEWGNEQF
TRBJ1-1 NA TRBV7-2 ASSLVGTVEAF
TRBJ2-3 NA TRBV18 ASSPPGARPPTDTQY
TRBJ1-5 NA TRBV19 ASSMRGVQPQH
TRBJ1-4 NA TRBV6-1 ASSGVQSTNEKLF